The present TCR beta chain was sequenced within a study of blood T cell repertoires in COVID-19. On the study more broadly: Collection of acute and convalescent COVID-19 samples took place in the United States, Italy and Spain.

Sequenced by immunoSEQ multiplex PCR; TCRdb stores in-frame clones only, minus some. The sample records around 140,000 clones, 75% to 90% being singletons. The trim removed 5 bases at V and 4 bases at J, leaving 10 bases unmatched. CDR3 size: 15 residues. Germline CDR1 reads MNHNS; CDR2 reads SASEGT. The genes are TRBV6-1 and TRBJ1-2; TRBD1 aligns across 7 bases. Sequenced input: peripheral blood. This TCR was recovered from a man in his late teens or twenties with COVID-19, enrolled during active disease. The DNA for the CDR3 is TGTGCCAGCAGTTCGCGACAGGGAGGAGGCTATGGCTACACCTTC. It is translated as CASSSRQGGGYGYTF.